The clone carrying this TCR beta chain was picked up a small number of times. This entry comes from a study of T-cell reconstitution after alpha-beta-depleted transplantation in children. Unique molecular identifiers were incorporated when the TCRbeta library was constructed. TCRdb analysed the PCR reads with MiXCR anew, one entry per CDR3 protein. The sample shows roughly 400,000 distinct CDR3 sequences, about a fifth of them seen only once. The receptor's source is a human donor who donated a stem cell graft to a child with acute myeloid leukemia. Sequences were derived from PBMCs from the stem cell graft donor, sampled from the stem cell graft.

CDR3 nucleotide sequence: TGCGCCAGCGCCCCCCGCACGGAAGCGACCCAGTACTTC. Translating gives CASAPRTEATQYF. The chain combines TRBV5-1 with TRBJ2-5; D gene ambiguous. V lost 7 bases to trimming and J lost 7 bases, with 17 bases between them. The CDR3 extends over 13 amino acids. Germline V lookup: CDR1 SGHRS, CDR2 YFSETQ. Full variable domain (outside the CDR3, taken from reference TRBV5-1 and TRBJ2-5): KAGVTQTPRYLIKTRGQQVTLSCSPISGHRSVSWYQQTPGQGLQFLFEYFSETQRNKGNFPGRFSGRQFSNSRSEMNVSTLELGDSALYLCASAPRTEATQYFGPGTRLLVL.